The rows below give T cell receptor beta chains drawn from one sample of a study of blood T cell repertoires in COVID-19. Profiled with immunoSEQ multiplex PCR; TCRdb holds only in-frame clones, not every one. The sample holds 60,000 to 70,000 clones, 88% seen once. The specimen sequenced was peripheral blood. The receptors here all came from a woman aged 55 to 70 with COVID-19, enrolled during active disease. Both conserved end residues are trimmed from each CDR3. Each record gives: J gene, V gene, CDR3 protein.

j_gene: TRBJ2-1; v_gene: TRBV20-1; CDR3aa: SASLGEEYNEQF
j_gene: TRBJ2-1; v_gene: TRBV5-1; CDR3aa: ASNQGGQGV
j_gene: TRBJ2-7; v_gene: TRBV27; CDR3aa: ASSSMTGSEYEQY
j_gene: TRBJ1-1; v_gene: TRBV18; CDR3aa: ASSPSGNTEAF
j_gene: TRBJ1-1; v_gene: TRBV2; CDR3aa: ASSESGRNPEAF
j_gene: TRBJ2-1; v_gene: TRBV13; CDR3aa: ASSNDPGQF
j_gene: TRBJ1-2; v_gene: TRBV30; CDR3aa: ALTAGVSYT
j_gene: TRBJ1-5; v_gene: TRBV6-5; CDR3aa: ASKQGNKPQH
j_gene: TRBJ1-1; v_gene: TRBV18; CDR3aa: ASSPGRNTEAF
j_gene: TRBJ1-4; v_gene: TRBV3-1/TRBV3-2; CDR3aa: ASSQARKYETGESEKLF
j_gene: TRBJ1-2; v_gene: TRBV7-9; CDR3aa: ASSQLGTGGYT
j_gene: TRBJ1-1; v_gene: TRBV5-1; CDR3aa: ASSMTTGVNTEAF
j_gene: TRBJ2-7; v_gene: TRBV10-3; CDR3aa: AISAGQGADGQY
j_gene: TRBJ2-2; v_gene: TRBV2; CDR3aa: ASSEKGQGTHTGELF
j_gene: TRBJ2-1; v_gene: TRBV2; CDR3aa: ASRPLAGGYNEQF
j_gene: TRBJ2-1; v_gene: TRBV28; CDR3aa: ASSLIDRGRNEQF
j_gene: TRBJ2-1; v_gene: TRBV19; CDR3aa: ASSTSGGPQHSYNEQF
j_gene: TRBJ2-3; v_gene: TRBV9; CDR3aa: ASSVAVSRGGLGTDTQY
j_gene: TRBJ1-3; v_gene: TRBV7-8; CDR3aa: ASRPTGTDGNTIY
j_gene: TRBJ2-7; v_gene: TRBV25-1; CDR3aa: ASSGTGGYEQY
j_gene: TRBJ1-1; v_gene: TRBV27; CDR3aa: ATRGGAGTEAF
j_gene: TRBJ2-6; v_gene: TRBV2; CDR3aa: ASSHTGTRGTGANVLT
j_gene: TRBJ1-1; v_gene: TRBV18; CDR3aa: ASSLQTGMNTEAF
j_gene: TRBJ1-2; v_gene: TRBV7-9; CDR3aa: ASSLEGAARGYT
j_gene: TRBJ1-2; v_gene: TRBV12-3/TRBV12-4; CDR3aa: ASSQQIGYGYT
j_gene: TRBJ1-3; v_gene: TRBV28; CDR3aa: ASSTTGGPGNTIY
j_gene: TRBJ2-2; v_gene: TRBV5-6; CDR3aa: ASTPENRGTGELF
j_gene: TRBJ2-2; v_gene: TRBV7-2; CDR3aa: ASSLELASGELF
j_gene: TRBJ1-6; v_gene: TRBV18; CDR3aa: ASSPGADSPLH
j_gene: TRBJ1-2; v_gene: TRBV28; CDR3aa: ASRRGGSGSYT
j_gene: TRBJ2-2; v_gene: TRBV5-1; CDR3aa: ASSSIGPRNTGELF
j_gene: TRBJ1-1; v_gene: TRBV30; CDR3aa: AWALGWYGTGRTEAF
j_gene: TRBJ2-3; v_gene: TRBV5-4; CDR3aa: ASSLKTSGRGTQY
j_gene: TRBJ2-1; v_gene: TRBV19; CDR3aa: ASTLGAGGAYNEQF
j_gene: TRBJ2-7; v_gene: TRBV7-2; CDR3aa: ASSLGGTETYEQY
j_gene: TRBJ1-6; v_gene: TRBV7-9; CDR3aa: ASSLGQLSNSPLH